This T cell receptor beta chain was profiled in a study of PD-1 blockade in classical Hodgkin lymphoma. As concerns this clone: The antigen is undetermined.

Sequencing used immunoSEQ multiplex PCR; TCRdb keeps in-frame clones, though not all of them. The repertoire holds some 100,000 clones, with roughly 90% as singletons. Trimming at V came to 9 bases and at J to 0 bases, leaving 11 bases not matched to a gene. The V gene's germline CDR1 is LNHDA and CDR2 SQIVND (reference sequence). The CDR3 is 15 residues long. Overall study results and limits: Patients newly diagnosed and complete responders had comparable baseline diversity. With CD4+ cells, TCR diversity rose significantly by C4D1, but not with CD8+ cells.

Every one of the patients relapsed after autologous stem cell transplantation (brentuximab vedotin exposure was variable). The specimen was peripheral blood mononuclear cells (PBMCs), collected at baseline. The source is a human donor with classical Hodgkin lymphoma. The chain employs TRBV19 and TRBJ2-7; the match to TRBD2 covers 7 bases. CDR3 loop: CASSAGDYNSYEQYF. Written as DNA, the CDR3 is TGTGCCAGCTCCGCGGGAGACTACAACTCCTACGAGCAGTACTTC. The full variable domain, in which reference TRBV19 and TRBJ2-7 provide the parts outside the CDR3, is DGGITQSPKYLFRKEGQNVTLSCEQNLNHDAMYWYRQDPGQGLRLIYYSQIVNDFQKGDIAEGYSVSREKKESFPLTVTSAQKNPTAFYLCASSAGDYNSYEQYFGPGTRLTVT.